The rows below give T cell receptor beta chains drawn from one sample of a study of cytomegalovirus exposure and HLA in healthy donors. TCRdb's table, derived via immunoSEQ multiplex PCR, lists solely in-frame clones and lacks some. The listing records roughly 74,000 clones. The sample comprised PBMCs. The receptors stem from a female donor in good health and CMV-seropositive. Both conserved end residues are part of each CDR3. A D gene is named only where the DNA matches it firmly.

D gene: .; V gene: TRBV9; J gene: TRBJ2-1; CDR3 DNA: TGTGCCAGCAGCGTAGATTCGGGAGTCTCCTACAATGAGCAGTTCTTC; CDR3 protein: CASSVDSGVSYNEQFF
D gene: TRBD2; V gene: TRBV19; J gene: TRBJ2-1; CDR3 DNA: TGTGCCAGTAGACCGGGACTAGCGGGAGAAGGGGTCTACAATGAGCAGTTCTTC; CDR3 protein: CASRPGLAGEGVYNEQFF
D gene: .; V gene: TRBV4-1; J gene: TRBJ1-1; CDR3 DNA: TGCGCCAGCAGCCGCACACGGAGCACTGAAGCTTTCTTT; CDR3 protein: CASSRTRSTEAFF
D gene: .; V gene: TRBV14; J gene: TRBJ1-2; CDR3 DNA: TGTGCCAGCAGCCAAGTTCAGTATACTGGCTACACCTTC; CDR3 protein: CASSQVQYTGYTF
D gene: .; V gene: TRBV6-5; J gene: TRBJ2-7; CDR3 DNA: TGTGCCAGCACCCCAGACTACTCCTACGAGCAGTACTTC; CDR3 protein: CASTPDYSYEQYF
D gene: .; V gene: TRBV6-1; J gene: TRBJ1-5; CDR3 DNA: TGTGCCAGCAGTGAACTGGGTCAGGGTCAGCCCCAGCATTTT; CDR3 protein: CASSELGQGQPQHF
D gene: .; V gene: TRBV30; J gene: TRBJ2-7; CDR3 DNA: TGTGCCTGGAGTGCCCCGCTATCCGCTCGCTACGAGCAGTACTTC; CDR3 protein: CAWSAPLSARYEQYF
D gene: .; V gene: TRBV4-2; J gene: TRBJ1-3; CDR3 DNA: TGTGCCAGCAGCCAAGTGAGCCAACGAGGGGGCTCTGGAAACACCATATATTTT; CDR3 protein: CASSQVSQRGGSGNTIYF
D gene: .; V gene: TRBV7-9; J gene: TRBJ1-3; CDR3 DNA: TGTGCCAGCAGTATTAGGGGGGGCGGCTCTGGAAACACCATATATTTT; CDR3 protein: CASSIRGGGSGNTIYF
D gene: TRBD1; V gene: TRBV29-1; J gene: TRBJ1-4; CDR3 DNA: TGCAGCGTTCACAGGGGGCTGGATGAAAAACTGTTTTTT; CDR3 protein: CSVHRGLDEKLFF